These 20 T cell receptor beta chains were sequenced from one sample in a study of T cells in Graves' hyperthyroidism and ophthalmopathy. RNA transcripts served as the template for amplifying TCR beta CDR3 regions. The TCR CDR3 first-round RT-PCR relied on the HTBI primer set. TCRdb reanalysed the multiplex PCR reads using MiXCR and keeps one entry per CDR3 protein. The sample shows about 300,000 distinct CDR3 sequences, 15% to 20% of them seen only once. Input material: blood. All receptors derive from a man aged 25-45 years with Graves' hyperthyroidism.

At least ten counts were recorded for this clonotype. Here the CDR3 reads CAITSGTGGLQDGYTF. The CDR3 bases are TGTGCCATCACCTCCGGGACAGGGGGCCTTCAGGATGGCTACACCTTC. V usage is TRBV10-3 and J usage is TRBJ1-2; TRBD1 matches at 12 bases. This CDR3 region has 16 residues. Germline CDR1 is ENHRY and CDR2 is SYGVKD. With V trimmed by 7 bases and J by 6 bases, 12 bases remained unmatched.

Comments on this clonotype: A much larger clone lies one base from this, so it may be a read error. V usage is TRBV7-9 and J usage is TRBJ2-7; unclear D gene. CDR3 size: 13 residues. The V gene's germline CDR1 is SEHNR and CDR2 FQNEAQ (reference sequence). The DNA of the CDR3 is TGTGCCAGCAGCTCCCCCTTTACGTACGGGCAGTACTTC. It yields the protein CASSSPFTYGQYF.

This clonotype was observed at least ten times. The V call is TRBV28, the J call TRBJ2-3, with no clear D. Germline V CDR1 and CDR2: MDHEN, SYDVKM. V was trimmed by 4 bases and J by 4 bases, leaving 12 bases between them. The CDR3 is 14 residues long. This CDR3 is CASSSPARSDTQYF. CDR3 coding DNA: TGTGCCAGCAGTTCCCCAGCCCGATCAGATACGCAGTATTTT.

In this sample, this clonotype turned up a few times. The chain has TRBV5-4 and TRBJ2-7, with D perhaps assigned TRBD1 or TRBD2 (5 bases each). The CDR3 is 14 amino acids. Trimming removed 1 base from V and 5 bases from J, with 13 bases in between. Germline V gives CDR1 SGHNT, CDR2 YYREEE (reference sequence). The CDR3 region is CASSLFTGRDEQYF. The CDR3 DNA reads TGTGCCAGCAGCTTGTTTACGGGACGGGACGAGCAGTACTTC.

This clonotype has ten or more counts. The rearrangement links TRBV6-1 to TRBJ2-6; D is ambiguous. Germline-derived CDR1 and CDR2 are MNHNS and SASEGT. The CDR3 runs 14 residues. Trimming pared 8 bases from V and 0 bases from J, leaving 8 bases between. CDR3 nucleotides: TGTGCCAGCTCGGACCTCTCTGGGGCCAACGTCCTGACTTTC. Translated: CASSDLSGANVLTF.

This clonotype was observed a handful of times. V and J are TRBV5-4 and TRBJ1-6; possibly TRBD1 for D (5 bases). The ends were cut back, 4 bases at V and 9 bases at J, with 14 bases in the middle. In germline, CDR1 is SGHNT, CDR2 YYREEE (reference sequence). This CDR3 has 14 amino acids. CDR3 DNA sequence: TGTGCCAGCAGCCCCCCCGGGGGGGGTTCACCCCTCCACTTT. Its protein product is CASSPPGGGSPLHF. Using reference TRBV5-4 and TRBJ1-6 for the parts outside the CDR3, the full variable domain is ETGVTQSPTHLIKTRGQQVTLRCSSQSGHNTVSWYQQALGQGPQFIFQYYREEENGRGNFPPRFSGLQFPNYSSELNVNALELDDSALYLCASSPPGGGSPLHFGNGTRLTVT.

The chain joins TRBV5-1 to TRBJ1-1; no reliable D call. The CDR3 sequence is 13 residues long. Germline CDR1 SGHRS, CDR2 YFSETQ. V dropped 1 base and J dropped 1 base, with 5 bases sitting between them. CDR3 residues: CASSLPENTEAFF. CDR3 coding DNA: TGCGCCAGCAGCTTGCCTGAGAACACTGAAGCTTTCTTT.

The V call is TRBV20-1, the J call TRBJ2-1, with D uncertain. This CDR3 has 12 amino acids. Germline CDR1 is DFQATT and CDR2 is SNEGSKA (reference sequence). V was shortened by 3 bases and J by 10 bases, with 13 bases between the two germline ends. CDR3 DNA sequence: TGCAGTGCTAGGACTTACACGAGGGAGCAGTTCTTC. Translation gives CSARTYTREQFF.

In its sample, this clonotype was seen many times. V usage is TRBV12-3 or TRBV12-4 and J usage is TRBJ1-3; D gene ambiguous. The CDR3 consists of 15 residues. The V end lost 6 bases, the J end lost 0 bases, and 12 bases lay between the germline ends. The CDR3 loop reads CASSSYTGSGNTIYF. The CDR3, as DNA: TGTGCCAGCAGCTCGTACACCGGCTCTGGAAACACCATATATTTT.

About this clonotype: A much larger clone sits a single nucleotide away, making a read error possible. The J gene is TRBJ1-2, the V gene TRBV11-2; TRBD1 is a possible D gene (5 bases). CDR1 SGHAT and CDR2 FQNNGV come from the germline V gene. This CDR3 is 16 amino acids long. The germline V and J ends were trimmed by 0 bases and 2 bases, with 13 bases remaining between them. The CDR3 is CASSLDGRGSNYGYTF. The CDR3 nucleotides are TGTGCCAGCAGCTTAGATGGAAGGGGATCGAACTATGGCTACACCTTC.

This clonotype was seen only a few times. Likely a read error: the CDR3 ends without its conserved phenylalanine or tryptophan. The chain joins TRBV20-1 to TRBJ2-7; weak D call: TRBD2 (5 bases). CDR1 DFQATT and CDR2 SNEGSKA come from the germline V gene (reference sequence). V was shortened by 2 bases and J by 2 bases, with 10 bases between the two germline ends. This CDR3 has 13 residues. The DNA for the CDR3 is TGCAGTGCTAGAATGCGGGTTACCTACGAGCAGTACCTC. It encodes CSARMRVTYEQYL.

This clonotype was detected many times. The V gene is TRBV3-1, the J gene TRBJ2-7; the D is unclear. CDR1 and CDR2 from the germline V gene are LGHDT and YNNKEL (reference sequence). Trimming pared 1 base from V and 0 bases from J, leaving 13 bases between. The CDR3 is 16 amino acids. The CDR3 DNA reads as TGTGCCAGCAGCCAAGGGGTAGGCGAGAGCTCCTACGAGCAGTACTTC. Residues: CASSQGVGESSYEQYF.

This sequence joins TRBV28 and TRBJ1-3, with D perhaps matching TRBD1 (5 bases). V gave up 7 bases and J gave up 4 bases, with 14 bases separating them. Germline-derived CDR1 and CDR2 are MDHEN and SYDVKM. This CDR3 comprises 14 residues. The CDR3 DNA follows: TGTGCCAGCATCGATGGGGCCGCCGGAAACACCATATATTTT. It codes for CASIDGAAGNTIYF.

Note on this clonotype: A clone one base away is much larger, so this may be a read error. The CDR3, as DNA: TGTGCCAGCAGTTTATCAGACGGTCTAAGCTATGGCTACACCTTC. Translating it yields CASSLSDGLSYGYTF. The rearrangement joins TRBV28 to TRBJ1-2; D is undetermined. The V and J ends lost 1 base and 4 bases respectively, with 13 bases between them. The CDR3 has 15 residues. Germline CDR1 is MDHEN and CDR2 is SYDVKM.

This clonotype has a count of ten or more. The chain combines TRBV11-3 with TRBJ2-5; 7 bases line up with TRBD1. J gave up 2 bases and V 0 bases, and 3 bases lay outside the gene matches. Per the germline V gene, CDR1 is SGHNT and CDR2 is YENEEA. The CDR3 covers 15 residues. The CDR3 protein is CASSLDWGQQETQYF. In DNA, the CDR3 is TGTGCCAGCAGCTTAGATTGGGGACAGCAAGAGACCCAGTACTTC.

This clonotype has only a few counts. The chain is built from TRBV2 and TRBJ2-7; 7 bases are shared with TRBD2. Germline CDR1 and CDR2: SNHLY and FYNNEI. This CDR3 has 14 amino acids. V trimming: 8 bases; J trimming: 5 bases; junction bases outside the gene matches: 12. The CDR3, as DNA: TGTGCCAGCCTACGGAGGGCGGGAGCGGACGAGCAGTACTTC. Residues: CASLRRAGADEQYF.

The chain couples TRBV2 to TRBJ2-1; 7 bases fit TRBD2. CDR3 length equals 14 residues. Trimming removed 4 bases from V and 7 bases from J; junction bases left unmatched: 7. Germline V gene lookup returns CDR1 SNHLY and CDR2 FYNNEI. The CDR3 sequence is CASSVATSLNEQFF. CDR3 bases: TGTGCCAGCAGTGTGGCGACTAGCTTAAATGAGCAGTTCTTC.

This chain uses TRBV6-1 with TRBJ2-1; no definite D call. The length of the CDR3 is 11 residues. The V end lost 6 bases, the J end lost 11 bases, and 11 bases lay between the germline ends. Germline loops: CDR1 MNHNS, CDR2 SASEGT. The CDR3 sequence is CASSKGIQQFF. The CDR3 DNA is TGTGCCAGCAGCAAGGGAATACAGCAGTTCTTC.

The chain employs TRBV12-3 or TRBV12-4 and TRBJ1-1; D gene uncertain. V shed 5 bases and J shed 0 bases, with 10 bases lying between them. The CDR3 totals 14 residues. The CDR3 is CASSPGFMNTEAFF. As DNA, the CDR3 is TGTGCCAGCAGTCCCGGATTCATGAACACTGAAGCTTTCTTT.

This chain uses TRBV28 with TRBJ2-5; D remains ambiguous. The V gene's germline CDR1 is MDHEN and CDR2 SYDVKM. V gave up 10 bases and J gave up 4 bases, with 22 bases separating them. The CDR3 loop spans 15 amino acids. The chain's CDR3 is CATTDASEGIETQYF. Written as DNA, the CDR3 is TGTGCCACCACTGATGCGTCGGAAGGTATAGAGACCCAGTACTTC.